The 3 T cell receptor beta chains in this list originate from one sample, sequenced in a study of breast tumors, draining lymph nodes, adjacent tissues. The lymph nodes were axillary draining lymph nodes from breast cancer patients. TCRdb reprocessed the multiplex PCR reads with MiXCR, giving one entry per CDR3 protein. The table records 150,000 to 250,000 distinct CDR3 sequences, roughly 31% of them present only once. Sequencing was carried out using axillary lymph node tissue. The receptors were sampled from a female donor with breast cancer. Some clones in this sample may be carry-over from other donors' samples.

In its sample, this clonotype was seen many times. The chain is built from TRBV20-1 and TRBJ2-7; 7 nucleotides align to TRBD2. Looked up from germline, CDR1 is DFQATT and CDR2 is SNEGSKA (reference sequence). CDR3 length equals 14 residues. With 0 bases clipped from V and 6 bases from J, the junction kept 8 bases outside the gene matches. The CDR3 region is CSARDGPSGTEQYF. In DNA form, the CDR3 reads TGCAGTGCTAGAGATGGCCCCAGCGGGACCGAGCAGTACTTC.

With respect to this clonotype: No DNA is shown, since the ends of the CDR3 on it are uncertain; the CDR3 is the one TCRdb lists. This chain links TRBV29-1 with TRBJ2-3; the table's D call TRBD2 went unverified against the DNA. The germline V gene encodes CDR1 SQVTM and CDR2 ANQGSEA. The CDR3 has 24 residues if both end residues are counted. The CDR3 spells CSVEGATSEQYFGPGLVLSGTQYF.

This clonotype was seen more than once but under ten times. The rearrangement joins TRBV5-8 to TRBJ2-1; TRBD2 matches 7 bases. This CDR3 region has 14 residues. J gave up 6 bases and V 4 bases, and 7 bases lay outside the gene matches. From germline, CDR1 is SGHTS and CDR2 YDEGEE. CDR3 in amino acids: CASSRDYSSNEQFF. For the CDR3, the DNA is TGTGCCAGCAGCCGGGACTATTCTTCCAATGAGCAGTTCTTC.